The entry below describes one TCR beta chain. What it binds is not known. Germline CDR1 is MGHRA and CDR2 is YSYEKL. This CDR3 has 15 residues. Trimming took off 4 bases at V and 6 bases at J, with 17 bases between the two ends. The source of the sample is a study of cytomegalovirus exposure and HLA in healthy donors. Study results and caveats: Analyses of presence and absence presupposed an approximately uniform sequencing depth across donors. A later analysis found that most CMV-associated TCR beta chains appeared HLA-restricted.

A multiplex PCR was run with 60 Vbeta primers and 13 Jbeta primers. Some clones are missing from TCRdb's copy, which holds only in-frame ones; the method was immunoSEQ multiplex PCR. The sample carries around 150,000 clones, 75% to 80% recorded once. The origin of this receptor is a woman in her 40s in good health and CMV-seronegative. This rearrangement joins TRBV4-1 to TRBJ2-3; weak D call: TRBD1 (5 bases). The sample comprised PBMCs. In DNA form, the CDR3 reads TGCGCCAGCAGCCCGTCCCAAGGGGTTCGGGATACGCAGTATTTT. Translation gives CASSPSQGVRDTQYF.